This T cell receptor (beta chain) was identified during a study of T cell responses to AZD1222 COVID-19 vaccine. In the study overall: Both about-4-week and about-12-week second-dose recipients were combined. The study, taken as a whole, reports: It should be noted that donors were predominantly white British and more often female, and clonal diversity was possibly underestimated. With dominance at 160-218 and 743-854, vaccine-associated CD4 TCRs spanned spike. In all cases, repertoires were sampled only after the peak T cell response.

With respect to this clone: Its antigen is as yet unknown.

Sequencing was performed with immunoSEQ multiplex PCR; in TCRdb, only in-frame clones are kept and a portion is missing. Of some 200,000 clones in the sample, over 90% were seen once. This TCR came from an adult in good health. Sequenced here: peripheral blood, sampled on day 0 of AZD1222 vaccination.

The CDR3 loop reads CASSVVDSNQPQHF. CDR3 coding DNA: TGTGCCAGCAGTGTAGTAGATAGCAATCAGCCCCAGCATTTT. This chain links TRBV25-1 with TRBJ1-5; D call uncertain. Germline V gene sequence: CDR1 MGHDK, CDR2 SYGVNS. This CDR3 contains 14 residues. Trimming shortened V by 4 bases and J by 0 bases, and 7 bases separated the two germline ends.